Below, 27 T cell receptor beta chains from the same sample are listed, as sequenced in a study of blood T cells in healthy people across ages. A second PCR of 7 to 11 cycles used a sample-barcoded 5' primer and a J-beta primer mix. From the 5' RACE reads, TCRdb called clonotypes with MiXCR, one entry per CDR3 protein. The table shows about 650,000 distinct CDR3 sequences, with around 52% occurring only once. Input material: blood. The source of these receptors is an elderly woman in good health.

In its sample, this clonotype was seen once. A clone one base away is much larger, so this may be a read error. The V and J genes are TRBV7-9 and TRBJ2-3; 9 bases line up with TRBD1. Germline V lookup: CDR1 SEHNR, CDR2 FQNEAQ (reference sequence). This CDR3 is 16 amino acids long. As DNA, the CDR3 is TGTGCCAGCAGCTTAACGGGACAGGGTCTCACAGATATGCAGTATTTT. Its translation is CASSLTGQGLTDMQYF.

The chain joins TRBV12-3 or TRBV12-4 to TRBJ2-4; D possibly corresponds to TRBD1 (5 bases). There are 15 residues in the CDR3. Deletions cut 6 bases from V and 0 bases from J, with 12 bases between. CDR3 bases: TGTGCCAGCAGAACAGGCGAACTAGCCAAAAACATTCAGTACTTC. Protein: CASRTGELAKNIQYF.

In the case of this clonotype: A much larger clone is a single base away; this may be a read error. The rearrangement uses TRBV25-1 and TRBJ2-5, with 13 bases fitting TRBD2. The CDR3 covers 16 residues. Looked up from germline, CDR1 is MGHDK and CDR2 is SYGVNS. V lost 4 bases and J lost 3; bases outside the gene matches: 5. The CDR3 region has the DNA TGTGCCAGCAGTGTATTCGGGACTAGCGGGAAAGAGACCCAGTACTTC. This gives the protein CASSVFGTSGKETQYF.

This chain links TRBV4-3 with TRBJ2-1, with a tentative D call TRBD2 (6 bases). The CDR3 sequence is 15 residues long. The V gene lost 0 bases and the J gene lost 9 bases, with 15 bases spanning the gap. Per germline, CDR1 LGHNA and CDR2 YSLEER. This CDR3 is CASSQDRGALGEQFF. CDR3 nucleotides: TGCGCCAGCAGCCAAGATCGCGGGGCGCTGGGTGAGCAGTTCTTC.

The chain carries TRBV4-3 and TRBJ2-1; 7 nucleotides align to TRBD1. In germline, CDR1 is LGHNA, CDR2 YSLEER. The length of the CDR3 is 18 residues. The V segment lost 0 bases and the J segment 7 bases; nucleotides outside the gene matches: 15. The CDR3 sequence: CASSQESTGVGYWNEQFF. The CDR3 DNA reads TGCGCCAGCAGCCAAGAGTCAACAGGGGTCGGGTATTGGAATGAGCAGTTCTTC.

This clonotype was detected many times. This sequence may be a read error, since a much larger clone differs from it by one base. The genes are TRBV25-1 and TRBJ2-1; 8 positions match TRBD2. The better agreement between TRBJ2-7 and the DNA end casts doubt on the J call. Germline lookup yields CDR1 MGHDK and CDR2 SYGVNS. The CDR3 has 16 residues. The CDR3 region has the DNA TGTGCCAGCAGTGCTCAGGTAGCGGGATCCTACAATGAGCAGTACTTC. It encodes CASSAQVAGSYNEQYF.

V and J are TRBV20-1 and TRBJ2-1, with 11 bases that match TRBD2. The CDR3 spans 13 residues. Germline V gives CDR1 DFQATT, CDR2 SNEGSKA (reference sequence). Germline trimming cut 6 bases from V and 5 bases from J; bases unmatched to any gene: 3. The CDR3 here is CSATTSGDNEQFF. The CDR3 DNA follows: TGCAGTGCAACGACTAGCGGGGACAATGAGCAGTTCTTC.

Comments on this clonotype: The junction differs from germline at one of its ends, possibly a read error. The chain employs TRBV28 and TRBJ2-3; TRBD1 matches at 8 bases. The CDR3 totals 15 residues. CDR1 is MDHEN and CDR2 is SYDVKM in the germline V gene. The CDR3 sequence is CASRETGDNTETQYF. The CDR3 DNA follows: TGTGCCAGCAGAGAGACAGGGGATAACACAGAGACGCAGTATTTT. The variable domain in full, with the rest retrieved from reference TRBV28 and TRBJ2-3, is DVKVTQSSRYLVKRTGEKVFLECVQDMDHENMFWYRQDPGLGLRLIYFSYDVKMKEKGDIPEGYSVSREKKERFSLILESASTNQTSMYLCASRETGDNTETQYFGPGTRLTVL.

This rearrangement joins TRBV20-1 to TRBJ2-1; TRBD2 matches 10 bases. The length of the CDR3 is 15 residues. Trimming cost V 7 bases and J 7 bases; bases outside gene matches: 13. Germline-derived CDR1 and CDR2 are DFQATT and SNEGSKA (reference sequence). CDR3 amino acids: CSVERAGGPDNEQFF. In DNA form, the CDR3 reads TGCAGTGTCGAGAGAGCGGGGGGGCCCGATAATGAGCAGTTCTTC.

With respect to this clonotype: A much larger clone differs from this one at a single base, so this may be a read error. The chain combines TRBV5-1 with TRBJ1-6; D remains unclear. Germline assignment: CDR1 SGHRS and CDR2 YFSETQ. This CDR3 has 13 residues. This CDR3 is CASSLSNKSPLHF. DNA for the CDR3: TGCGCCAGCAGCTTATCCAATAAGTCACCCCTCCACTTT.

This clonotype was counted many times. The V gene is TRBV7-3, the J gene TRBJ2-3; 10 bases agree with TRBD2. The CDR3 is 15 amino acids. Germline V gene data show CDR1 as SGHTA and CDR2 as FQGTGA. V dropped 3 bases and J dropped 6; count of bases not matched to a gene: 6. CDR3 protein: CASSFSLAGVDTQYF. CDR3 bases: TGTGCCAGCAGCTTTTCTCTAGCGGGGGTGGATACGCAGTATTTT.

The gene calls are TRBV20-1 and TRBJ2-5, with 10 bases that match TRBD2. The tail of the sequence fits TRBJ2-7 better, so the J call may be wrong. Germline V CDR1 and CDR2: DFQATT, SNEGSKA (reference sequence). The CDR3 is 18 residues long. The CDR3 loop is CSARDGIAGGPFPDEQYF. CDR3 bases: TGCAGTGCTAGAGATGGGATAGCGGGGGGCCCATTCCCAGACGAGCAGTACTTC.

This clonotype was counted many times. CDR3 amino acids: CASSSGQTDTQYF. The CDR3 DNA is TGTGCCAGCAGCTCCGGACAGACAGATACGCAGTATTTT. The rearrangement uses TRBV5-4 and TRBJ2-3; perhaps TRBD1 as D (6 bases). Per the germline V gene, CDR1 is SGHNT and CDR2 is YYREEE (reference sequence). The CDR3 is 13 residues long. V dropped 3 bases and J dropped 3 bases, with 8 bases sitting between them.

The V gene is TRBV20-1, the J gene TRBJ1-1; D gene unclear. The CDR3 is made up of 15 amino acids. The V gene lost 1 base and the J gene lost 0 bases, with 12 bases spanning the gap. CDR1 and CDR2 from the germline V gene are DFQATT and SNEGSKA (reference sequence). The CDR3 loop is CSARAGGGLNTEAFF. The CDR3 nucleotides read TGCAGTGCTAGAGCAGGAGGCGGATTGAACACTGAAGCTTTCTTT.

Here the CDR3 DNA reads TGTGCCAGCAGCCCCGACAGGTTCTCCTCTGGGGCCAACGTCCTGACTTTC. Protein product: CASSPDRFSSGANVLTF. V usage is TRBV12-3 or TRBV12-4 and J usage is TRBJ2-6; the D gene is possibly TRBD1 (6 bases). Trimming shortened V by 6 bases and J by 0 bases, and 15 bases separated the two germline ends. The CDR3 is made up of 17 amino acids.

The CDR3 is CASSPTRTTGELFF. CDR3 bases: TGTGCCAGCAGCCCCACACGGACGACCGGGGAGCTGTTTTTT. The V gene is TRBV3-1, the J gene TRBJ2-2; no clear D gene. V lost 4 bases and J lost 5, with 11 bases in between. Germline V gene sequence: CDR1 LGHDT, CDR2 YNNKEL (reference sequence). This CDR3 contains 14 residues.

This clonotype has at least ten counts. This chain joins TRBV5-1 and TRBJ2-5; D gene uncertain. The V and J ends lost 4 bases and 7 bases respectively, with 17 bases between them. The CDR3 consists of 14 residues. The V gene's germline CDR1 is SGHRS and CDR2 YFSETQ. CDR3 loop: CASSPAVSATTQYF. The CDR3 DNA reads TGCGCCAGCAGCCCGGCCGTCTCCGCCACGACCCAGTACTTC.

The count of this clonotype is one. The gene calls are TRBV20-1 and TRBJ1-2; 8 nucleotides match TRBD1. V lost 2 bases and J lost 8; bases outside the gene matches: 22. CDR3 length: 18 amino acids. The germline V gene has CDR1 DFQATT and CDR2 SNEGSKA (reference sequence). This CDR3 reads CSARSPPAGGEVRLGYTF. The CDR3, as DNA: TGCAGTGCTAGATCTCCCCCGGCAGGGGGCGAAGTTAGGCTCGGCTACACCTTC.

This clonotype was picked up many times. V usage is TRBV7-8 and J usage is TRBJ1-2, with D unclear. The CDR3 has 15 residues. CDR1 is SGHVS, CDR2 FQNEAQ, per germline. V was trimmed by 5 bases and J by 5 bases, leaving 18 bases between them. CDR3 loop: CASSPYADSGYGYTF. Here the CDR3 DNA reads TGTGCCAGCAGCCCCTACGCGGACTCGGGGTATGGCTACACCTTC.

The gene calls are TRBV20-1 and TRBJ2-3; weak D call: TRBD1 (5 bases). Germline V CDR1 and CDR2: DFQATT, SNEGSKA (reference sequence). Trimming took 6 bases from V and 5 from J, leaving 21 bases between them. The CDR3 contains 15 residues. The CDR3 spells CSAQIGAPILDTQYF. In DNA form, the CDR3 reads TGCAGTGCCCAGATTGGGGCCCCGATACTAGATACGCAGTATTTT.

This chain connects TRBV20-1 to TRBJ1-6; D gene ambiguous. The germline CDR1 and CDR2 sequences are DFQATT and SNEGSKA (reference sequence). Trimming shortened V by 0 bases and J by 7 bases, and 13 bases separated the two germline ends. This CDR3 region has 15 residues. This CDR3 is CSARDGLGGNSPLHF. The CDR3 DNA reads TGCAGTGCTAGAGACGGGCTAGGTGGGAATTCACCCCTCCACTTT.

About this clonotype itself: At one end, the junction sequence differs from germline, possibly due to a read error. V gene TRBV12-3 or TRBV12-4 combines with J gene TRBJ2-1; 11 nucleotides match TRBD1. The length of the CDR3 is 14 residues. The CDR3 sequence: CAGSSRDRGNEQFF. The CDR3 DNA is TGTGCCGGCAGTTCCCGGGACAGGGGGAATGAGCAGTTCTTC.

On this clonotype itself: A much larger clone is a single base away; this may be a read error. This chain links TRBV5-4 with TRBJ2-7; the D is unclear. Germline CDR1 reads SGHNT; CDR2 reads YYREEE (reference sequence). There are 13 residues in the CDR3. For the CDR3, the DNA is TGTGCCAGCATCTTGGACGCTGCCTACGAGCAGTACTTC. Its protein is CASILDAAYEQYF.

The gene calls are TRBV6-5 and TRBJ2-5; D is ambiguous. The CDR3 length is 18 residues. Germline values: CDR1 MNHEY, CDR2 SVGAGI. The V gene lost 0 bases and the J gene lost 6 bases, with 23 bases spanning the gap. CDR3 sequence reads: CASSYSSTSRAIRQTQYF. CDR3 DNA sequence: TGTGCCAGCAGTTACTCGTCCACCTCTAGAGCGATTAGGCAGACCCAGTACTTC.

The chain is built from TRBV20-1 and TRBJ2-7; 9 bases agree with TRBD2. J was trimmed by 4 bases and V by 4 bases; bases with no gene match: 8. CDR3 size: 14 residues. Germline V gives CDR1 DFQATT, CDR2 SNEGSKA (reference sequence). DNA for the CDR3: TGCAGTGCTACCGGACTAGCGTACCCTTACGAGCAGTACTTC. This encodes CSATGLAYPYEQYF.

This rearrangement joins TRBV3-1 to TRBJ1-5; D is possibly TRBD1 (6 bases). Germline CDR1 is LGHDT and CDR2 is YNNKEL (reference sequence). V shed 0 bases and J shed 2 bases, with 11 bases lying between them. CDR3 length: 16 amino acids. The DNA of the CDR3 is TGTGCCAGCAGCCAAGATCAGGGGCCTGGCAATCAGCCCCAGCATTTT. Translation: CASSQDQGPGNQPQHF. Combining the CDR3 with reference TRBV3-1 and TRBJ1-5 gives the whole variable domain DTAVSQTPKYLVTQMGNDKSIKCEQNLGHDTMYWYKQDSKKFLKIMFSYNNKELIINETVPNRFSPKSPDKAHLNLHINSLELGDSAVYFCASSQDQGPGNQPQHFGDGTRLSIL.

At least ten counts were recorded for this clonotype. The gene calls are TRBV4-2 and TRBJ2-7; 14 nucleotides line up with TRBD2. V gave up 4 bases and J gave up 4 bases; unmatched junction bases: 3. CDR3 length: 15 amino acids. Germline V gene sequence: CDR1 LGHNA, CDR2 YNFKEQ. CDR3 sequence reads: CASSPGLAGGYEQYF. CDR3 nucleotide sequence: TGTGCCAGCAGCCCCGGACTAGCGGGAGGTTACGAGCAGTACTTC.